A single sample gave rise to the 22 T cell receptor beta chains below, sequenced in a study of post-analysis software for immune sequencing data. Whole-study findings and limits: TRBV segments more frequent in patients than in controls numbered about 5 and included TRBV5-6, TRBV5-1 and TRBV20-1.

Unique molecular identifiers tagged the TCR beta cDNA libraries. One entry per CDR3 protein results from TCRdb running MiXCR on the PCR reads. This table has roughly 670,000 distinct CDR3 sequences, approximately 60% appearing once. No cognate antigen is known for these TCRs. Sequenced sample: blood. The receptor set was obtained from a girl aged 2 to 9 with multiple sclerosis.

This clonotype was recorded only once. The CDR3 region has the DNA TGCAGCGTTGGGCTTGACAATGAGCAGTTCTTC. The encoded protein is CSVGLDNEQFF. This rearrangement joins TRBV29-1 to TRBJ2-1, with D hard to call. The CDR3 runs 11 residues. Per the germline V gene, CDR1 is SQVTM and CDR2 is ANQGSEA. Trimming took 4 bases from V and 5 from J, leaving 6 bases between them.

J is TRBJ2-4 and V is TRBV9; no firm D call. The CDR3 is 16 amino acids. The germline V gene encodes CDR1 SGDLS and CDR2 YYNGEE. Between the trimmed V and J ends, which lost 3 bases and 2 bases, there was a span of 15 bases. CDR3 in DNA: TGTGCCAGCAGCGAGAGCCGGGTGGGGTCCAAAAACATTCAGTACTTC. Translating gives CASSESRVGSKNIQYF.

J is TRBJ2-3 and V is TRBV20-1; 11 nucleotides agree with TRBD1. This CDR3 comprises 13 residues. Germline V lookup: CDR1 DFQATT, CDR2 SNEGSKA (reference sequence). Unmatched junction bases numbered 2, after V lost 3 bases and J lost 6 bases. The CDR3 nucleotides read TGCAGTGCTAGGGACAGGGGGCCCGATACGCAGTATTTT. Translated: CSARDRGPDTQYF.

This chain uses TRBV5-1 with TRBJ2-7; unclear D gene. V was clipped by 0 bases and J by 3 bases, with 10 bases between them. Germline values: CDR1 SGHRS, CDR2 YFSETQ. This CDR3 is 14 amino acids long. The CDR3 coding sequence is TGCGCCAGCAGCTTGGCCAGTATATTCTACGAGCAGTACTTC. This encodes CASSLASIFYEQYF.

V is TRBV7-9 and J is TRBJ1-2; D perhaps matches TRBD1 (6 bases). V lost 3 bases, J lost 6 bases, and 17 bases lay in between. Germline lookup yields CDR1 SEHNR and CDR2 FQNEAQ (reference sequence). This CDR3 is built from 15 residues. This chain's CDR3 is CASSFGSGAYDGYTF. The CDR3 DNA sequence: TGTGCCAGCAGCTTCGGTTCAGGGGCGTACGATGGCTACACCTTC.

The chain joins TRBV20-1 to TRBJ2-3; 8 positions match TRBD2. Germline V CDR1 and CDR2: DFQATT, SNEGSKA (reference sequence). CDR3 size: 15 residues. The ends lost 0 bases at V and 1 base at J; junction bases unmatched: 3. For the CDR3, the DNA is TGCAGTGCTAGAGATGTCGGGGGGGGCACAGATACGCAGTATTTT. Translation: CSARDVGGGTDTQYF.

The chain has TRBV5-1 and TRBJ2-1, with D unresolved. The V end lost 0 bases, the J end lost 0 bases, and 10 bases lay between the germline ends. This CDR3 contains 16 residues. From germline, CDR1 is SGHRS and CDR2 YFSETQ. In nucleotides, the CDR3 is TGCGCCAGCAGCTTGGGAGAACTAAGCTCCTACAATGAGCAGTTCTTC. The encoded protein is CASSLGELSSYNEQFF.

This sequence joins TRBV5-1 and TRBJ1-1; no definite D call. The CDR3 consists of 13 residues. With 0 bases removed from V and 7 bases from J, the gap between germline ends came to 10 bases. Germline CDR1 reads SGHRS; CDR2 reads YFSETQ. As DNA, the CDR3 is TGCGCCAGCAGCTTGGGTGGCAGATTTGAAGCTTTCTTT. Protein: CASSLGGRFEAFF.

This chain joins TRBV10-3 and TRBJ1-1; D gene uncertain. This CDR3 spans 12 amino acids. Germline CDR1 and CDR2: ENHRY and SYGVKD. Trimming took off 7 bases at V and 1 base at J, with 7 bases between the two ends. The CDR3 coding sequence is TGTGCCATCAAGGCACGGAACACTGAAGCTTTCTTT. This translates into CAIKARNTEAFF.

This clonotype has only one observation. CDR3 residues: CASSLEDSYNEQFF. The DNA for the CDR3 is TGCGCCAGCAGCTTGGAGGACTCCTACAATGAGCAGTTCTTC. The rearrangement joins TRBV5-1 to TRBJ2-1; D is unclear. CDR1 and CDR2 (germline): SGHRS, YFSETQ. The CDR3 covers 14 residues. Trimming shortened V by 0 bases and J by 0 bases, and 4 bases separated the two germline ends.

The rearrangement joins TRBV7-2 to TRBJ2-7; 10 positions match TRBD2. CDR1 and CDR2 from the germline V gene are SGHTA and FQGNSA. This CDR3 has 17 amino acids. With 4 bases clipped from V and 3 bases from J, the junction kept 12 bases outside the gene matches. The CDR3 bases are TGTGCCAGCAGCTCCAAAGGACCACTAGCGGGGTTCTACGAGCAGTACTTC. This codes for CASSSKGPLAGFYEQYF. The full variable domain, completed using reference TRBV7-2 and TRBJ2-7, is GAGVSQSPSNKVTEKGKDVELRCDPISGHTALYWYRQSLGQGLEFLIYFQGNSAPDKSGLPSDRFSAERTGGSVSTLTIQRTQQEDSAVYLCASSSKGPLAGFYEQYFGPGTRLTVT.

Regarding this clonotype: Relative to the germline gene, one junction end is altered; a read error may explain this. V is TRBV29-1 and J is TRBJ2-1; no clear D. Germline CDR1 is SQVTM and CDR2 is ANQGSEA. The CDR3 loop spans 14 amino acids. The CDR3 nucleotides are TGCAGCGTTGGGCAGGCGAGCTCCTACAATGAGCGGTTCTTC. As protein: CSVGQASSYNERFF.

The V call is TRBV7-9, the J call TRBJ2-7; D is perhaps TRBD1 (6 bases). Between the trimmed V and J ends, which lost 4 bases and 7 bases, there was a span of 17 bases. The CDR3 runs to 14 residues. Germline V CDR1 and CDR2: SEHNR, FQNEAQ (reference sequence). The DNA of the CDR3 is TGTGCCAGCAGCTCCCTAACAGGGTTTGGGGAGCAGTACTTC. Protein: CASSSLTGFGEQYF.

This clonotype was seen once. The rearrangement links TRBV20-1 to TRBJ2-3, with D possibly called TRBD1 or TRBD2 (5 bases each). There are 12 residues in the CDR3. Germline V gene sequence: CDR1 DFQATT, CDR2 SNEGSKA (reference sequence). Trimming took 1 base from V and 8 from J, leaving 10 bases between them. CDR3 in amino acids: CSARVSGPTQYF. DNA for the CDR3: TGCAGTGCTAGAGTCTCGGGGCCTACGCAGTATTTT.

This sequence joins TRBV10-3 and TRBJ2-7; D possibly matches TRBD1 or TRBD2 (5 bases each). With 8 bases removed from V and 0 bases from J, the gap between germline ends came to 17 bases. The CDR3 consists of 15 residues. Germline CDR1 is ENHRY and CDR2 is SYGVKD. The CDR3 spells CAIGDTGRPSYEQYF. The CDR3 DNA reads as TGTGCCATCGGCGACACGGGACGGCCCTCCTACGAGCAGTACTTC.

The chain combines TRBV4-2 with TRBJ1-1; 8 nucleotides line up with TRBD1. This CDR3 spans 17 amino acids. V dropped 2 bases and J dropped 0; count of bases not matched to a gene: 8. In germline, CDR1 is LGHNA, CDR2 YNFKEQ. CDR3 sequence (DNA): TGTGCCAGCAGCCAACCCAGGACAGGGTCGGTGAACACTGAAGCTTTCTTT. This encodes CASSQPRTGSVNTEAFF.

The chain joins TRBV29-1 to TRBJ2-4, with D unclear. The CDR3 contains 11 residues. Trimming removed 4 bases from V and 8 bases from J, with 9 bases in between. Germline assignment: CDR1 SQVTM and CDR2 ANQGSEA. The CDR3 loop is CSVVALDIQYF. In nucleotides, the CDR3 is TGCAGCGTTGTGGCGCTAGACATTCAGTACTTC.

This clonotype was counted a single time. This chain connects TRBV7-8 to TRBJ2-6; D unresolved. CDR1 and CDR2 from the germline V gene are SGHVS and FQNEAQ. The V end lost 1 base, the J end lost 0 bases, and 7 bases lay between the germline ends. The CDR3 is made up of 16 amino acids. Here the CDR3 reads CASSLEWSSGANVLTF. DNA for the CDR3: TGTGCCAGCAGCTTAGAGTGGAGCTCTGGGGCCAACGTCCTGACTTTC. The variable domain in full, completed from reference TRBV7-8 and TRBJ2-6, reads GAGVSQSPRYKVAKRGQDVALRCDPISGHVSLFWYQQALGQGPEFLTYFQNEAQLDKSGLPSDRFFAERPEGSVSTLKIQRTQQEDSAVYLCASSLEWSSGANVLTFGAGSRLTVL.

The gene calls are TRBV12-3 or TRBV12-4 and TRBJ2-5; 11 nucleotides align to TRBD2. The assigned J gene may be wrong: the sequence end matches TRBJ2-7 better. CDR3 size: 14 residues. In DNA, the CDR3 is TGTGCCAGCAGGGATAGCGGGAGGGCCCACGAGCAGTACTTC. This sequence encodes CASRDSGRAHEQYF.

The chain combines TRBV5-1 with TRBJ1-1; no definite D call. The V end was cut by 0 bases, the J end by 7 bases, with 10 bases between. The CDR3 sequence is 13 residues long. From germline, CDR1 is SGHRS and CDR2 YFSETQ. The DNA for the CDR3 is TGCGCCAGCAGCTTGGGGACGGATCTTGAAGCTTTCTTT. Protein product: CASSLGTDLEAFF.

The chain employs TRBV7-2 and TRBJ2-5; 8 bases agree with TRBD1. CDR3 length equals 15 residues. Trimming at V came to 1 base and at J to 5 bases, leaving 6 bases not matched to a gene. Germline assignment: CDR1 SGHTA and CDR2 FQGNSA. CDR3 nucleotide sequence: TGTGCCAGCAGCTTAGTTGGCAGGGGGCTGGAGACCCAGTACTTC. Protein product: CASSLVGRGLETQYF.

This clonotype has a single count. This rearrangement joins TRBV11-2 to TRBJ2-5; D is perhaps TRBD1 or TRBD2 (5 bases each). The germline gives CDR1 SGHAT, CDR2 FQNNGV. The CDR3 runs to 15 residues. V shed 1 base and J shed 1 base, with 10 bases lying between them. The CDR3 protein is CASSLVRGLQETQYF. For the CDR3, the DNA is TGTGCCAGCAGCTTAGTCCGGGGCCTCCAAGAGACCCAGTACTTC.